This T cell receptor beta chain was found in a study of beta chain features in type 1 diabetes. General study points: Researchers cautioned that cDNA sequencing could over-represent cells with high TCR expression.

As every portion of the isolated RNA was reverse transcribed, the sequencing read expressed TCRB transcripts. The assay was immunoSEQ multiplex PCR, and TCRdb's table has in-frame clones only and misses some. The sample has about 40,000 clones; approximately 49% are singletons. V lost 1 base and J 2 bases, leaving 12 bases between the germline ends. This CDR3 has 16 amino acids. Germline V gene data show CDR1 as SGHRS and CDR2 as YFSETQ. Points on this clone: Its specificity is unknown.

Sequenced material: central memory CD4+ T cells from blood. This TCR was recovered from a woman aged 18-29 years in good health. The V and J genes are TRBV5-1 and TRBJ2-2, with D possibly being TRBD2 (6 bases). The CDR3 nucleotides read TGCGCCAGCAGCTTGAATCAGGGAGGCAACACCGGGGAGCTGTTTTTT. It yields the protein CASSLNQGGNTGELFF.